The 9 T cell receptor beta chains below were found in one sample sequenced in a study of T cells in Graves' hyperthyroidism and ophthalmopathy. Authors of the study amplified TCR beta CDR3 regions from RNA transcripts. An initial round of RT-PCR targeting the TCR CDR3 relied on the HTBI primer set. TCRdb re-called the multiplex PCR reads with MiXCR, one entry per CDR3 protein. The sample shows about 520,000 distinct CDR3 sequences, roughly 24% of them seen only once. Sequenced material: blood. These receptors were obtained from a woman aged 25 to 39 with Graves' ophthalmopathy.

This clonotype came up many times. The chain has TRBV6-5 and TRBJ1-1; no definite D call. The CDR3 spans 15 residues. Per germline, CDR1 MNHEY and CDR2 SVGAGI. V was clipped by 0 bases and J by 0 bases, with 8 bases between them. The CDR3 is CASSYSVRLNTEAFF. The CDR3 DNA reads TGTGCCAGCAGTTACTCGGTTAGACTGAACACTGAAGCTTTCTTT.

This clonotype has ten or more counts. The chain combines TRBV20-1 with TRBJ2-7; 8 bases agree with TRBD2. Germline CDR1 and CDR2: DFQATT and SNEGSKA (reference sequence). The length of the CDR3 is 13 residues. V lost 5 bases to trimming and J lost 3 bases; unmatched junction nucleotides: 6. CDR3 sequence: CSAVAGTDYEQYF. For the CDR3, the DNA is TGCAGTGCTGTAGCGGGGACGGACTACGAGCAGTACTTC.

At least ten counts were recorded for this clonotype. The chain joins TRBV5-1 to TRBJ1-2; 9 bases match TRBD1. The length of the CDR3 is 13 residues. The V gene end was trimmed by 6 bases and the J gene end by 4 bases; junction bases not matched to a gene: 4. Germline V lookup: CDR1 SGHRS, CDR2 YFSETQ. CDR3 DNA: TGCGCCAGCAAAACGGACAGGGGCTATGGCTACACCTTC. Translation: CASKTDRGYGYTF.

This clonotype was recorded many times. The chain couples TRBV20-1 to TRBJ2-7; TRBD2 matches at 11 bases. V lost 1 base and J lost 2; bases outside the gene matches: 16. The CDR3 contains 19 residues. Germline CDR1 DFQATT, CDR2 SNEGSKA (reference sequence). The CDR3: CSARGGGTSGGFSTYEQYF. The CDR3 DNA sequence: TGCAGTGCTAGAGGTGGAGGGACTAGCGGAGGTTTTTCCACCTACGAGCAGTACTTC.

This clonotype was detected ten times or more. The chain carries TRBV5-1 and TRBJ1-2, with 7 bases identical to TRBD1. The J segment lost 4 bases and the V segment lost 2 bases, leaving 8 bases of the junction unmatched. This CDR3 region has 15 residues. The germline V gene encodes CDR1 SGHRS and CDR2 YFSETQ. DNA for the CDR3: TGCGCCAGCAGCTTAGAACAGGGGAGTGTCTATGGCTACACCTTC. Protein: CASSLEQGSVYGYTF.

This clonotype came up many times. This rearrangement joins TRBV6-2 or TRBV6-3 to TRBJ1-1; a weak D match, TRBD1 (6 bases). Looked up from germline, CDR1 is MNHEY and CDR2 is SVGEGT. Trimming pared 8 bases from V and 3 bases from J, leaving 16 bases between. This CDR3 comprises 14 residues. This CDR3 reads CASGLRGGHTEAFF. CDR3 coding DNA: TGTGCCAGCGGGTTGAGAGGGGGACACACTGAAGCTTTCTTT.

V usage is TRBV11-1 and J usage is TRBJ1-1; no definite D call. The V gene lost 6 bases and the J gene lost 3 bases, with 14 bases spanning the gap. CDR3 length: 14 amino acids. Germline loops: CDR1 SGHAT, CDR2 FQDESV (reference sequence). CDR3 nucleotides: TGTGCCAGCAGGCTCGGTCAAAGCGACACTGAAGCTTTCTTT. This sequence encodes CASRLGQSDTEAFF.

A word on this clonotype: Since a much larger clone is just one base distant, this may be a read error. The chain is built from TRBV29-1 and TRBJ1-1; 11 bases line up with TRBD1. This CDR3 has 14 residues. Germline assignment: CDR1 SQVTM and CDR2 ANQGSEA. The CDR3 bases are TGCAGCGTTGTCGGGACAGGGGGGAACACTGAAGCTTGCTTT. Its translation is CSVVGTGGNTEACF.

This clonotype was counted ten times or more. This rearrangement joins TRBV27 to TRBJ1-1; TRBD1 matches at 9 bases. The CDR3 runs 14 residues. Germline V gene lookup returns CDR1 MNHEY and CDR2 SMNVEV (reference sequence). V shed 5 bases, J shed 1 base, and the junction held 2 bases outside the gene matches. The CDR3 coding sequence is TGTGCCAGCAGTAGGGACAGGGAGAACACTGAAGCTTTCTTT. Protein sequence: CASSRDRENTEAFF.